This T cell receptor (beta chain) was identified during a study of beta chain features in type 1 diabetes. Regarding the study as a whole: Although PCR might favor shorter templates, it would do so equally in patients and controls.

The CDR3 totals 12 residues. Germline CDR1 MNHEY, CDR2 SVGAGI. V lost 6 bases to trimming and J lost 5 bases, with 10 bases between them. As to this clone: The antigen remains unidentified.

Reverse transcribing all isolated RNA meant expressed TCRB transcripts were sequenced. The table came from immunoSEQ multiplex PCR; TCRdb's copy has only in-frame clones and leaves some out. The sample records 390,000 or so clones, 14% being singletons. What was sequenced was naive CD4+ T cells from blood. The clonotype was recovered from a man between 25 and 39 years old in good health. This chain joins TRBV6-5 and TRBJ1-2, with D tentatively TRBD1 (5 bases). CDR3 nucleotide sequence: TGTGCCAGCAGCCGGGACGGATATGGCTACACCTTC. This encodes CASSRDGYGYTF.